Presented here are 4 T cell receptor beta chains from one specimen sequenced in a study of OX40 agonist ivuxolimab in advanced cancers. TCRdb's copy holds only in-frame clones and misses some; the assay was immunoSEQ multiplex PCR. The sample holds more than 45,000 clones; roughly three quarters are singletons and the top ten take around 7%. The starting material was CD4+ or CD8+ T cells sorted from blood, obtained in a trial of the OX40 agonist ivuxolimab. The receptors stem from an adult with an advanced solid tumor such as melanoma, head and neck, liver or kidney cancer.

V is TRBV19 and J is TRBJ2-2; D call uncertain. The V end lost 5 bases, the J end lost 6 bases, and 7 bases lay between the germline ends. The CDR3 contains 12 residues. Looked up from germline, CDR1 is LNHDA and CDR2 is SQIVND (reference sequence). The CDR3 DNA follows: TGTGCCAGTAGTCCCTCCGCCGGGGAGCTGTTTTTT. This sequence encodes CASSPSAGELFF.

In this sample, this clone turned up a few times. This chain uses TRBV7-2 with TRBJ2-5, with D possibly matching TRBD1 (6 bases). CDR3 length: 13 amino acids. The germline CDR1 and CDR2 sequences are SGHTA and FQGNSA. The V end was cut by 8 bases, the J end by 4 bases, with 14 bases between. CDR3 amino acids: CASGGQFGETQYF. The CDR3 DNA follows: TGTGCCAGCGGAGGACAGTTTGGAGAGACCCAGTACTTC.

In this sample, this clone turned up once. V gene TRBV2 combines with J gene TRBJ1-1; D ambiguous. There are 14 residues in the CDR3. Germline CDR1 SNHLY, CDR2 FYNNEI. The V end lost 7 bases, the J end lost 0 bases, and 12 bases lay between the germline ends. The CDR3 sequence: CASTGPGMNTEAFF. CDR3 nucleotides: TGTGCCAGCACTGGACCGGGGATGAACACTGAAGCTTTCTTT.

The DNA of the CDR3 is TGTGAACGATGGGCTCGGCAGGGGGCACCCCTCCACTTT. Protein product: CERWARQGAPLHF. The chain recombines TRBV11-3 with TRBJ1-6; 7 positions agree with TRBD1. CDR1 is SGHNT, CDR2 YENEEA, per germline. The CDR3 contains 13 residues.